The 9 T cell receptor beta chains below all came from one sample that was sequenced in a study of early T cells in non-severe SARS-CoV-2 infection. TCRdb fed the 5' RACE reads into MiXCR, producing one record per CDR3 protein. The sample carries about 52,000 distinct CDR3 sequences, approximately 8% recorded once. Sequenced input: whole blood. Every receptor here comes from an adult who was a healthcare worker with PCR-confirmed SARS-CoV-2 infection or an uninfected control (not recorded which).

The V gene is TRBV7-3, the J gene TRBJ2-1, with 7 bases identical to TRBD1. This CDR3 has 15 amino acids. V was pared by 5 bases and J by 0 bases, with 4 bases of the junction left unmatched. Germline CDR1 and CDR2: SGHTA and FQGTGA. The CDR3 DNA reads as TGTGCCAGCAGCCCCGGGACAGACTCCTACAATGAGCAGTTCTTC. Its translation is CASSPGTDSYNEQFF. Supplemented by reference TRBV7-3 and TRBJ2-1, the full variable domain reads GAGVSQTPSNKVTEKGKYVELRCDPISGHTALYWYRQSLGQGPEFLIYFQGTGAADDSGLPNDRFFAVRPEGSVSTLKIQRTERGDSAVYLCASSPGTDSYNEQFFGPGTRLTVL.

This clonotype was counted at least ten times. The rearrangement links TRBV27 to TRBJ2-7; D remains ambiguous. Germline loops: CDR1 MNHEY, CDR2 SMNVEV (reference sequence). This CDR3 is 13 amino acids long. With 2 bases removed from V and 4 bases from J, the gap between germline ends came to 9 bases. The DNA of the CDR3 is TGTGCCAGCAGTTTACGGGTCGGGTACGAGCAGTACTTC. It codes for CASSLRVGYEQYF.

This clonotype was picked up a small number of times. V and J are TRBV12-3 or TRBV12-4 and TRBJ1-2; 7 bases line up with TRBD1. The CDR3 contains 15 residues. V dropped 6 bases and J dropped 5; count of bases not matched to a gene: 12. DNA of the CDR3: TGTGCCAGCAGGGGAGCCCGGGACAGCGATTATGGCTACACCTTC. As protein: CASRGARDSDYGYTF.

This clonotype was picked up a small number of times. The rearrangement uses TRBV12-3 or TRBV12-4 and TRBJ1-2; D remains ambiguous. The V gene lost 3 bases and the J gene lost 4 bases, with 6 bases spanning the gap. The CDR3 is 12 residues long. This CDR3 is CASSFWSYGYTF. CDR3 nucleotides: TGTGCCAGCAGTTTTTGGAGCTATGGCTACACCTTC.

The rearrangement links TRBV7-9 to TRBJ1-1, with unresolved D. Germline loops: CDR1 SEHNR, CDR2 FQNEAQ (reference sequence). V lost 3 bases to trimming and J lost 0 bases, with 11 bases between them. There are 15 residues in the CDR3. The CDR3 region is CASSFPSALNTEAFF. The CDR3 coding sequence is TGTGCCAGCAGCTTCCCCAGCGCCCTGAACACTGAAGCTTTCTTT.

This chain links TRBV30 with TRBJ1-1, with TRBD1 matching over 10 bases. With V trimmed by 7 bases and J by 11 bases, 16 bases remained unmatched. The CDR3 spans 14 residues. The germline V gene has CDR1 GTSNPN and CDR2 SVGIG (reference sequence). The CDR3 DNA is TGTGCCTTGACTGTGGGGACAGGGGCGACTGGCGCTTTCTTT. Translation gives CALTVGTGATGAFF.

This chain links TRBV7-9 with TRBJ1-2, with 9 bases aligning to TRBD1. J lost 5 bases, V lost 3 bases, and 10 bases had no gene match. The CDR3 runs 16 residues. The germline V gene encodes CDR1 SEHNR and CDR2 FQNEAQ (reference sequence). CDR3 sequence: CASSLVPGQGEYGYTF. CDR3 nucleotides: TGTGCCAGCAGCTTGGTACCGGGACAGGGAGAATATGGCTACACCTTC.

This clonotype was recorded many times. The genes are TRBV11-2 and TRBJ2-1, with 10 bases matching TRBD2. The CDR3 loop spans 13 amino acids. V lost 5 bases to trimming and J lost 7 bases; unmatched junction nucleotides: 2. In germline, CDR1 is SGHAT, CDR2 FQNNGV. Here the CDR3 DNA reads TGTGCCAGCAGCCCTAGCGGGGGAAATGAGCAGTTCTTC. Amino acid sequence: CASSPSGGNEQFF.

V and J are TRBV7-9 and TRBJ1-1; no reliable D call. Trimming took 5 bases from V and 3 from J, leaving 7 bases between them. The CDR3 covers 12 residues. In germline, CDR1 is SEHNR, CDR2 FQNEAQ (reference sequence). The CDR3 protein is CASSISYTEAFF. The CDR3 bases are TGTGCCAGCAGCATTTCCTACACTGAAGCTTTCTTT.